This T cell receptor (beta chain) was sequenced in a study of blood T cell repertoires in COVID-19. V dropped 0 bases and J dropped 1 base, with 3 bases sitting between them. CDR1 is MGHRA, CDR2 YSYEKL, per germline. This CDR3 is built from 13 residues. Across about two dozen US areas, participants ranged in age from about 18 to 100 years. Clinical history as reported by participants underpinned cohort assignment. Recovered status applied to Cohort 3 donors who had two consecutive negative PCRs. It also applied to those with clearance or with symptom resolution. The assay was immunoSEQ multiplex PCR, and TCRdb's table has in-frame clones only and misses some. The sample has about 160,000 clones, around 78% seen once.

This TCR came from a woman between 50 and 59 years old who had recovered from COVID-19. Sequenced: PBMCs or T cells enriched from blood (not recorded which). The chain employs TRBV4-1 and TRBJ1-1; D remains ambiguous. CDR3: CASSQDRNTEAFF. DNA of the CDR3: TGCGCCAGCAGCCAAGACAGGAACACTGAAGCTTTCTTT.